These 5 T cell receptor beta chains originate from one sample sequenced in a study of radiotherapy plus CTLA-4 blockade in lung cancer. TCRdb's table, derived via immunoSEQ multiplex PCR, lists solely in-frame clones and lacks some. In the table there are approximately 33,000 clones, approximately 78% of which are singletons. Sample: peripheral blood, taken from a patient treated with radiotherapy plus ipilimumab. All receptors derive from a human donor with non-small cell lung cancer who had stable disease on radiotherapy plus ipilimumab.

The chain is built from TRBV9 and TRBJ2-5, with 9 bases aligning to TRBD2. The ends lost 3 bases at V and 5 bases at J; junction bases unmatched: 23. In germline, CDR1 is SGDLS, CDR2 YYNGEE. This CDR3 comprises 20 residues. The CDR3 DNA reads TGTGCCAGCAGCGCACGAAGGGGGGGGACTAGCAATGTAAGACGGGAGACCCAGTACTTC. Its translation is CASSARRGGTSNVRRETQYF.

The chain is built from TRBV6-5 and TRBJ1-1; D uncertain. Germline CDR1 is MNHEY and CDR2 is SVGAGI. The CDR3 is 12 amino acids. V was pared by 8 bases and J by 4 bases, with 11 bases between. The CDR3 DNA is TGTGCCAGCGCCCCTTCGTTCACTGAAGCTTTCTTT. Amino acid sequence: CASAPSFTEAFF.

The chain employs TRBV19 and TRBJ1-5; D unresolved. The length of the CDR3 is 15 residues. V dropped 6 bases and J dropped 3 bases, with 15 bases sitting between them. The germline gives CDR1 LNHDA, CDR2 SQIVND (reference sequence). In nucleotides, the CDR3 is TGTGCCAGTAGGTTCTCCCGGGTCCTCAATCAGCCCCAGCATTTT. It specifies CASRFSRVLNQPQHF.

The V and J genes are TRBV2 and TRBJ1-1; 11 bases map to TRBD1. Germline CDR1 SNHLY, CDR2 FYNNEI. The length of the CDR3 is 14 residues. Unmatched junction bases numbered 6, after V lost 6 bases and J lost 6 bases. CDR3 loop: CASSLRTGGSEAFF. For the CDR3, the DNA is TGTGCCAGCAGCCTCCGGACAGGGGGCTCTGAAGCTTTCTTT.

This clone came up a few times. The chain has TRBV5-6 and TRBJ1-5; D is undetermined. Between the trimmed V and J ends, which lost 2 bases and 8 bases, there was a span of 14 bases. Germline V gene lookup returns CDR1 SGHDT and CDR2 YYEEEE. The CDR3 has 14 residues. As DNA, the CDR3 is TGTGCCAGCAGCTTAGGGCCAGCCCTGAAGCCCCAGCATTTT. Translating gives CASSLGPALKPQHF.